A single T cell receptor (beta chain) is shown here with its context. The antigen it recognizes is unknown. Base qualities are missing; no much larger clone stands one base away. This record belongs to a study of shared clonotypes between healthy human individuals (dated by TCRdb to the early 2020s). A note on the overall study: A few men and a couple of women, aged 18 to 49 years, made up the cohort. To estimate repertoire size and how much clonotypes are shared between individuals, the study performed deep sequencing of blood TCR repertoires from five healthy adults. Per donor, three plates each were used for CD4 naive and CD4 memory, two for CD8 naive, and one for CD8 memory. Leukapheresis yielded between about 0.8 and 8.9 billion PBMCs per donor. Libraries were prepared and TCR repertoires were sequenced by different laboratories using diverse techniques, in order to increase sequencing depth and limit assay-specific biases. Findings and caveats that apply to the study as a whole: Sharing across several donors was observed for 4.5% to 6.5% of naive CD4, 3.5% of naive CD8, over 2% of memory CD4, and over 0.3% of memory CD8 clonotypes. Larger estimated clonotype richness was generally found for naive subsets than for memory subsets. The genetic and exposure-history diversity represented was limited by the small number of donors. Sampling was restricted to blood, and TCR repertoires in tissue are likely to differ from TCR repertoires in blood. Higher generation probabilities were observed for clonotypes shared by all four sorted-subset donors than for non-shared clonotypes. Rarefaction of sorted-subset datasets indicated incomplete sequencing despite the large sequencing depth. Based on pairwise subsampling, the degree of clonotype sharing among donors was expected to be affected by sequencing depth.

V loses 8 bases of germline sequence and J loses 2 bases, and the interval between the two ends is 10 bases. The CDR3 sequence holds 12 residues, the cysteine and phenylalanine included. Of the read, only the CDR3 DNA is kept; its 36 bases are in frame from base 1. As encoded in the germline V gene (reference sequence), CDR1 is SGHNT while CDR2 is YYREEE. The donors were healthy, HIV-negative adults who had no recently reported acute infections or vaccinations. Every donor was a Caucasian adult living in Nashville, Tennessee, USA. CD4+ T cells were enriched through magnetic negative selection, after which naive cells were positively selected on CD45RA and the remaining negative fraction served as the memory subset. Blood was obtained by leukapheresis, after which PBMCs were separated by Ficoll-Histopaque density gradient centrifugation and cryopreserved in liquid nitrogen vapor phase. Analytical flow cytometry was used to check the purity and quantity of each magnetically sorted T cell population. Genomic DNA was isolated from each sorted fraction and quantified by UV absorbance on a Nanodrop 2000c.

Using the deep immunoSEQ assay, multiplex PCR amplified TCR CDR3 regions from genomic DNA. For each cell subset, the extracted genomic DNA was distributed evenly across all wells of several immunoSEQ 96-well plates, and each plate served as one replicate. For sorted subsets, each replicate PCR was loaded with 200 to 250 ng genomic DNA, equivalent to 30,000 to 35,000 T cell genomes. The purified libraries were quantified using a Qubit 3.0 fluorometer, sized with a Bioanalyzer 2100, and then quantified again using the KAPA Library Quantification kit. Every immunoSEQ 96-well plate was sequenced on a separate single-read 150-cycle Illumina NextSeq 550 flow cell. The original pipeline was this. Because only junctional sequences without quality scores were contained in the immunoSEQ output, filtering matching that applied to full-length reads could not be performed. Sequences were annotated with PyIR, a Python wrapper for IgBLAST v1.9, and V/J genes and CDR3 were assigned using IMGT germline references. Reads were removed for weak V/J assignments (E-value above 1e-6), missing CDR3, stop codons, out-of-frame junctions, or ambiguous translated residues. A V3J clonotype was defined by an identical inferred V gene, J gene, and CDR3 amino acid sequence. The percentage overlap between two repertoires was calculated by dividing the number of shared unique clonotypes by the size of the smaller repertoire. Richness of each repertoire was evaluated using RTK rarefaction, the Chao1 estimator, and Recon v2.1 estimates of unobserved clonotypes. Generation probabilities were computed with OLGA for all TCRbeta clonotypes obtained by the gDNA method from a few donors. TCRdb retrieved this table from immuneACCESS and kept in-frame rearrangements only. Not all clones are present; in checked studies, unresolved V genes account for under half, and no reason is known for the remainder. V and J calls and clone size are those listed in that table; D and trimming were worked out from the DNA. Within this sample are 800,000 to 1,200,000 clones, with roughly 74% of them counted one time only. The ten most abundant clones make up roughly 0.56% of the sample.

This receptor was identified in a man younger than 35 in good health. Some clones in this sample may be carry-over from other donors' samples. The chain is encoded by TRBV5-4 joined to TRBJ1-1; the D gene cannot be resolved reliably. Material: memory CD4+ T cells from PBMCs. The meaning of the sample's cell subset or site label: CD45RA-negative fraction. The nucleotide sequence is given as TGTGCCAGTTCCGCGGCCAACACTGAAGCTTTCTTT. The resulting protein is CASSAANTEAFF.